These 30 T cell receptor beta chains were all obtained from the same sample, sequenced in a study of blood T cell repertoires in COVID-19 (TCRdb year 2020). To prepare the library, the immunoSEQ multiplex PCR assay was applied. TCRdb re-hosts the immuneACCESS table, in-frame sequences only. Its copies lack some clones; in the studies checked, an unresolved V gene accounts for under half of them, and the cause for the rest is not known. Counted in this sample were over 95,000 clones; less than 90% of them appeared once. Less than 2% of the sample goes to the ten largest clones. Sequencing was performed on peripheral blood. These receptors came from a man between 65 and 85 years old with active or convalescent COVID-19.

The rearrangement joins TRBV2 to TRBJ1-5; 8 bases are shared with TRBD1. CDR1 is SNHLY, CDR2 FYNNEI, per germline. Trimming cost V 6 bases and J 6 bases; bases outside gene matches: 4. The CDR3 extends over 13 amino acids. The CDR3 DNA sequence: TGTGCCAGCAGGGGACAGGAGAGTCAGCCCCAGCATTTT. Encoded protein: CASRGQESQPQHF.

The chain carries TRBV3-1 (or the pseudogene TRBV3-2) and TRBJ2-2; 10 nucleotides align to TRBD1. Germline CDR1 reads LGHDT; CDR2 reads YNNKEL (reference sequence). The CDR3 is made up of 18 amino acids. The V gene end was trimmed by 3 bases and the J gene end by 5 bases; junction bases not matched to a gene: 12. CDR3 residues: CASSQIPPGQGGTGELFF. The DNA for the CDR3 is TGTGCCAGCAGCCAGATACCACCTGGACAGGGGGGGACCGGGGAGCTGTTTTTT.

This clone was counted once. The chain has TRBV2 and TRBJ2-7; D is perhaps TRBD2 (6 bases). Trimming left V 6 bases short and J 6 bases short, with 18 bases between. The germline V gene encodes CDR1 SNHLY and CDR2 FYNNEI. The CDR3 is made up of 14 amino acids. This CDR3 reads CASRLDGPGSEQYF. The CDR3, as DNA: TGTGCCAGCAGACTTGACGGCCCCGGGAGCGAGCAGTACTTC.

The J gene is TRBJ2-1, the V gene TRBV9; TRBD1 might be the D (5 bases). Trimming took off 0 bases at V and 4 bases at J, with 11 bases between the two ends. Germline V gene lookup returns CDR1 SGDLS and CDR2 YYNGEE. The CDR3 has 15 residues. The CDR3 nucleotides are TGTGCCAGCAGCGTAGAGGTCAGGGCATACAATGAGCAGTTCTTC. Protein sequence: CASSVEVRAYNEQFF.

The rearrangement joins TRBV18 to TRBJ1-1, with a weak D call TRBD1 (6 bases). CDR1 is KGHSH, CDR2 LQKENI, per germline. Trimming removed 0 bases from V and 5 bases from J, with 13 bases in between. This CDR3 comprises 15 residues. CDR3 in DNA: TGTGCCAGCTCACCACCGAGGTACCAGGGGACTGAAGCTTTCTTT. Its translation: CASSPPRYQGTEAFF.

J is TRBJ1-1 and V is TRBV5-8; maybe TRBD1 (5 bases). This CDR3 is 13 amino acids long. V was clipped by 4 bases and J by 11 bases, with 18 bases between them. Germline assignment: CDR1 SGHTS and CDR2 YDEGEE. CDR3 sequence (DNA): TGTGCCAGCAGCCTCGGACAAGGCCTGAGCGCTTTCTTT. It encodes CASSLGQGLSAFF.

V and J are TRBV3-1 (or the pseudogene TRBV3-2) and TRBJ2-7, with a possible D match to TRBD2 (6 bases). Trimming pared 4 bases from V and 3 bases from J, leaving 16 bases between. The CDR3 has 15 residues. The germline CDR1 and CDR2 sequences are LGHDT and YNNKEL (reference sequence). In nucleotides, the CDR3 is TGTGCCAGCAGCCCGGGGACTTCCGGAGTCTACGAGCAGTACTTC. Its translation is CASSPGTSGVYEQYF.

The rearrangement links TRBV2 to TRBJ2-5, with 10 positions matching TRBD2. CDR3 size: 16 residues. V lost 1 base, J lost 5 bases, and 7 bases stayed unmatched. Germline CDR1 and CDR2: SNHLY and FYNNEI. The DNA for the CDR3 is TGTGCCAGCAGTGAAGGCCGGACTAGCGGTGGGGAGACCCAGTACTTC. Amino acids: CASSEGRTSGGETQYF.

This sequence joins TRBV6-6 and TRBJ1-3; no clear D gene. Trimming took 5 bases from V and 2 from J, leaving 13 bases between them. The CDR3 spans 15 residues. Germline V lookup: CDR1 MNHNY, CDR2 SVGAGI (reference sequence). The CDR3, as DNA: TGTGCCAGCAGTATCCCTCGGGTAGCTGGAAACACCATATATTTT. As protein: CASSIPRVAGNTIYF.

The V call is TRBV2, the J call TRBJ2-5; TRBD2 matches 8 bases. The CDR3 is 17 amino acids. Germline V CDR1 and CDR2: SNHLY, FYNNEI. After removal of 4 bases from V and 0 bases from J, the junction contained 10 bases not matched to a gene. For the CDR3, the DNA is TGTGCCAGCAGTGGCTCTTTATGGCGGGGGGACCAAGAGACCCAGTACTTC. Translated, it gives CASSGSLWRGDQETQYF.

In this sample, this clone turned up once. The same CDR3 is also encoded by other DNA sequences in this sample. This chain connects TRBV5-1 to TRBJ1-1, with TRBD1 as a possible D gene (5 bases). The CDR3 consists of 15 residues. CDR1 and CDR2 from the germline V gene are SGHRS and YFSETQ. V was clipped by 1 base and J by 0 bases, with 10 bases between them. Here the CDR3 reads CASSLLAGLNTEAFF. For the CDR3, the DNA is TGCGCCAGCAGCTTGTTGGCAGGGTTGAACACTGAAGCTTTCTTT.

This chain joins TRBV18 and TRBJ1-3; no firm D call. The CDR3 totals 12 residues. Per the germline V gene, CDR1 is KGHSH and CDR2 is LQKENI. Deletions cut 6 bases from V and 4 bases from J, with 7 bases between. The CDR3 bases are TGTGCCAGCTCGCAACAGGGAAACACCATATATTTT. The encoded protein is CASSQQGNTIYF.

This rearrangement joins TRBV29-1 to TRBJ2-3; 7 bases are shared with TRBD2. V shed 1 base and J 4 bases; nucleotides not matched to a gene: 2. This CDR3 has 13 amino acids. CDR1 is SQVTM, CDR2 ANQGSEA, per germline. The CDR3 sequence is CSVEVGGADTQYF. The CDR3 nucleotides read TGCAGCGTTGAAGTGGGGGGGGCAGATACGCAGTATTTT.

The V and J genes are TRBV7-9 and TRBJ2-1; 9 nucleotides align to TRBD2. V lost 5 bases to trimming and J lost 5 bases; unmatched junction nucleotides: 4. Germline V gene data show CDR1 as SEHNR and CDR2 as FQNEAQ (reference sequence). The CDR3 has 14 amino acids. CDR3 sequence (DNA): TGTGCCAGCAGCCCCCTAGCGGGGAACAATGAGCAGTTCTTC. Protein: CASSPLAGNNEQFF.

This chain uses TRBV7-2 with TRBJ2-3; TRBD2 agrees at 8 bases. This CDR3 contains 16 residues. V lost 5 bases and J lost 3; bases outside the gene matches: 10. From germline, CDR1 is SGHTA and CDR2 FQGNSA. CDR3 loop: CASSLQLAAPTDTQYF. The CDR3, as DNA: TGTGCCAGCAGCCTCCAACTAGCGGCCCCGACAGATACGCAGTATTTT.

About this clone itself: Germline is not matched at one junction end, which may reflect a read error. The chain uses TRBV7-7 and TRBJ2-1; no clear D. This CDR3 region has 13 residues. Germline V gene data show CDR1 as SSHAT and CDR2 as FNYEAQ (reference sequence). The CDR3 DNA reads TGTGCTAGCAGCTTAGGTTTGGGCGATGAGCAGTTCTTC. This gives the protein CASSLGLGDEQFF.

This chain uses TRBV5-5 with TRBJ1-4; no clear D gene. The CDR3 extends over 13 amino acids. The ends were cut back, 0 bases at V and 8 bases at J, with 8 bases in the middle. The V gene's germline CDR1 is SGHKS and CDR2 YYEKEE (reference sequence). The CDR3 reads CASSLEVAEKLFF. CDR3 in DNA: TGTGCCAGCAGCTTGGAGGTAGCGGAAAAACTGTTTTTT.

CDR3 protein: CASSLDGTGGSAFF. CDR3 nucleotides: TGTGCCAGCAGCTTGGACGGGACAGGGGGCTCAGCTTTCTTT. The gene calls are TRBV5-4 and TRBJ1-1; 12 bases map to TRBD1. CDR3 size: 14 residues. Germline V gives CDR1 SGHNT, CDR2 YYREEE (reference sequence). V trimming: 0 bases; J trimming: 10 bases; junction bases outside the gene matches: 4.

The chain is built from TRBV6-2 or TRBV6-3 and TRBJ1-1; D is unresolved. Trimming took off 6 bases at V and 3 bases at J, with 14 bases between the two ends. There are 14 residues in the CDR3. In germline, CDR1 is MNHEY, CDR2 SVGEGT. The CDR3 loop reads CASSPSGVYTEAFF. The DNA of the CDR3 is TGTGCCAGCAGCCCGAGCGGGGTGTACACTGAAGCTTTCTTT.

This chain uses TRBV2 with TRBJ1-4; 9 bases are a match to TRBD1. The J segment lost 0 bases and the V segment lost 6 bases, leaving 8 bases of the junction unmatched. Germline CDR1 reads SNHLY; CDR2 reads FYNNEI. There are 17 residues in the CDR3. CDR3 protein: CASSGTGRRSTNEKLFF. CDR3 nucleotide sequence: TGTGCCAGCAGCGGGACAGGGCGGCGGTCAACTAATGAAAAACTGTTTTTT.

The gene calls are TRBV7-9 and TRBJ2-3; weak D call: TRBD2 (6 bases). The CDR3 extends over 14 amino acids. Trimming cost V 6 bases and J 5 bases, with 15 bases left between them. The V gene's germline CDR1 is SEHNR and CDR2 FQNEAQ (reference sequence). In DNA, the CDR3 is TGTGCCAGCAGGCCCTGGGGAGGCAAAGATACGCAGTATTTT. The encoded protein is CASRPWGGKDTQYF.

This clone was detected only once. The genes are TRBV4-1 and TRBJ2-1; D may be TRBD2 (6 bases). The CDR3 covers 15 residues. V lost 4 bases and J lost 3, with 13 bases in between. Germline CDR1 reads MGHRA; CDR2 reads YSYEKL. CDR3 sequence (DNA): TGCGCCAGCAGCCTCCCCACGGGACTCTACAATGAGCAGTTCTTC. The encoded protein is CASSLPTGLYNEQFF.

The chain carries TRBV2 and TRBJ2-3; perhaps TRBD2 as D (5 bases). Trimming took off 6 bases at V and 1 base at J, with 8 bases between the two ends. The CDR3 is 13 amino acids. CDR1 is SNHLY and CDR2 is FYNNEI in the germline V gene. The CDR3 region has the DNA TGTGCCAGCAGGATCGGGGGCACAGATACGCAGTATTTT. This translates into CASRIGGTDTQYF.

CDR3 region: CASSISGQYNQPQHF. DNA of the CDR3: TGTGCCAGTAGTATATCAGGACAGTACAATCAGCCCCAGCATTTT. This chain connects TRBV19 to TRBJ1-5; a possible D gene is TRBD1 (6 bases). The CDR3 length is 15 residues. Trimming pared 2 bases from V and 3 bases from J, leaving 11 bases between. Germline V gives CDR1 LNHDA, CDR2 SQIVND (reference sequence).

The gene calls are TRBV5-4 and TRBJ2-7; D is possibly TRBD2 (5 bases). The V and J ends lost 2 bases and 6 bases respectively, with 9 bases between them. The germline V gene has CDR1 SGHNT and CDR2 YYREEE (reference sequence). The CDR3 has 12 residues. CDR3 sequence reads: CASSFLAGEQYF. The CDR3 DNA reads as TGTGCCAGCAGCTTCCTAGCTGGCGAGCAGTACTTC.

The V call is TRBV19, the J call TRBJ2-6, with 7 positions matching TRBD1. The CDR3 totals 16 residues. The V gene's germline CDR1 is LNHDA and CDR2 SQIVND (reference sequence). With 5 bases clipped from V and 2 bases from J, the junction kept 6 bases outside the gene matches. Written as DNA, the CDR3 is TGTGCCAGTAGTTTTGGAACAGGGGCTGGGGCCAACGTCCTGACTTTC. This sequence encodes CASSFGTGAGANVLTF.

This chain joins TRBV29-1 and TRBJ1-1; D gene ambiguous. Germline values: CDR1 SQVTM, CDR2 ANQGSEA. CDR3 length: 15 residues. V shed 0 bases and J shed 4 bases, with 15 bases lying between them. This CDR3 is CSVEDVPGRGTEAFF. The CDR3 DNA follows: TGCAGCGTTGAAGATGTTCCCGGACGGGGCACTGAAGCTTTCTTT.

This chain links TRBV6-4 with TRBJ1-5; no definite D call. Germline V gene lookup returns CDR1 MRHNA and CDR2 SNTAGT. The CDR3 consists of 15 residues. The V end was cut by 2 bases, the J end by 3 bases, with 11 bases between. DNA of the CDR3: TGTGCCAGCAGTGACCGAAGAACAGTCAATCAGCCCCAGCATTTT. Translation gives CASSDRRTVNQPQHF.

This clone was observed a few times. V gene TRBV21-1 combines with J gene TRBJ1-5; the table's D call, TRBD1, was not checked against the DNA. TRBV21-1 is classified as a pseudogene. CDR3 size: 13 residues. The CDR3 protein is CASSKPRAGHPSF. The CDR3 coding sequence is TGTGCCAGCAGCAAACCCCGGGCAGGGCACCCCTCTTTT.

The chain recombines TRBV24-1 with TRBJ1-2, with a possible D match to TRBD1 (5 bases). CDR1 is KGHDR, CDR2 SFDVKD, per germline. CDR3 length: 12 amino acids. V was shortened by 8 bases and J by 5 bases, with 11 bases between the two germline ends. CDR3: CATTWTFYGYTF. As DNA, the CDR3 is TGTGCCACCACTTGGACATTTTATGGCTACACCTTC.